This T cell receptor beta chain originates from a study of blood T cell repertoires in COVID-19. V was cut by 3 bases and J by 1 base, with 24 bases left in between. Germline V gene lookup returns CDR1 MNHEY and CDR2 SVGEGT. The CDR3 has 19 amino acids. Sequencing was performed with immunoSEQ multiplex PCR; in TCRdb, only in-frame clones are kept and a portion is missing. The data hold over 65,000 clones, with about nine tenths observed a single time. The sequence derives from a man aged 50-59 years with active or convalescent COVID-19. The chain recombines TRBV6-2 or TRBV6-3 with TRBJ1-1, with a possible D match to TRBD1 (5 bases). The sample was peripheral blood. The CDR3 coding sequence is TGTGCCAGCAGTTATACCCGAGTAGTGGGCCAGGGCCGGAACACTGAAGCTTTCTTT. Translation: CASSYTRVVGQGRNTEAFF.